The entry below describes one T cell receptor beta chain. Its antigen remains unidentified. This entry comes from a study of CXCR3-negative and CXCR3-positive naive CD8 T cells. Study-wide points: CXCR3-positive naive cells had TRB CDR3s that were more hydrophobic than CXCR3-negative naive cells had. Naive subsets displayed similar surface CD5, and TCR strength was inferred from TRB CDR3 properties.

This CDR3 contains 13 residues. Triplicates of 300,000 cells were sorted from each CD8+ T cell subset. Definition of naive CD8+ T cells rested on a CD45RO-CCR7+CD27+CD95- profile. UMI-tagged TRB cDNA libraries were built via 5' RACE. TCRdb reprocessed the 5' RACE reads, with one entry per CDR3 protein and no DNA. This repertoire includes over 95,000 distinct CDR3 sequences. This chain joins TRBV12-3 or TRBV12-4 and TRBJ2-7. The clonotype was recovered from a human donor in good health. Some clones in this sample may be carry-over from other donors' samples. The specimen sequenced was naive CXCR3+ CD8+ T cells from blood. Subset described: CD45RO-CCR7+CD27+CD95- naive CD8+ T cells expressing CXCR3 (TNR3+). The CDR3 loop is CASSLGYSLEQYF.